The 16 T cell receptor beta chains presented below share a single source sample, sequenced in a study of regulatory dendritic cells for organ transplantation. Here immunoSEQ multiplex PCR was the method, and the copy in TCRdb shows in-frame clones only, minus some. The sample yields 25,000 to 30,000 clones, around 80% seen once. Source material: naive CD4+ T cells from blood. As for subset: CD45RA+ naive T cells. These TCRs come from a human donor in good health.

This clone came up a few times. The chain carries TRBV27 and TRBJ1-6; weak D call: TRBD1 (5 bases). Germline lookup yields CDR1 MNHEY and CDR2 SMNVEV (reference sequence). Trimming cost V 6 bases and J 5 bases, with 14 bases left between them. This CDR3 spans 15 amino acids. The CDR3 DNA sequence: TGTGCCAGCAGCAAAAGCCACAGGAATAATTCACCCCTCCACTTT. Protein product: CASSKSHRNNSPLHF.

The chain has TRBV7-6 and TRBJ2-2; possible D gene TRBD2, 5 bases. CDR1 is SGHVS and CDR2 is FNYEAQ in the germline V gene. The CDR3 is 19 amino acids. Trimming stripped 4 bases from V and 5 bases from J, with 26 bases between. CDR3 in amino acids: CASSSPWSSGDYRTGELFF. CDR3 sequence (DNA): TGTGCCAGCAGCTCGCCTTGGTCCAGCGGTGACTATAGGACCGGGGAGCTGTTTTTT.

The chain employs TRBV19 and TRBJ2-1; 11 nucleotides match TRBD2. The CDR3 is made up of 18 amino acids. Looked up from germline, CDR1 is LNHDA and CDR2 is SQIVND (reference sequence). J was trimmed by 4 bases and V by 7 bases; bases with no gene match: 15. CDR3 sequence: CASKELAGGLGDYNEQFF. DNA of the CDR3: TGTGCCAGTAAGGAGTTAGCGGGGGGGCTAGGAGATTACAATGAGCAGTTCTTC.

This chain uses TRBV15 with TRBJ2-3; TRBD1 matches 10 bases. CDR1 is LNHNV and CDR2 is YYDKDF in the germline V gene (reference sequence). V shed 6 bases and J 3 bases; nucleotides not matched to a gene: 3. The CDR3 has 14 residues. CDR3 in DNA: TGTGCCACCAGGCGGGACAGGGGAACAGATACGCAGTATTTT. Translated, it gives CATRRDRGTDTQYF. Drawing the rest from reference TRBV15 and TRBJ2-3, the complete variable domain is DAMVIQNPRYQVTQFGKPVTLSCSQTLNHNVMYWYQQKSSQAPKLLFHYYDKDFNNEADTPDNFQSRRPNTSFCFLDIRSPGLGDTAMYLCATRRDRGTDTQYFGPGTRLTVL.

The chain joins TRBV19 to TRBJ1-2, with 8 bases fitting TRBD1. The CDR3 runs to 11 residues. The V and J ends lost 8 bases and 7 bases, in that order; junction bases with no gene match: 3. CDR1 LNHDA and CDR2 SQIVND come from the germline V gene (reference sequence). CDR3 residues: CASSGGGGYTF. CDR3 DNA sequence: TGTGCCAGTTCAGGGGGCGGTGGCTACACCTTC.

The J gene is TRBJ2-1, the V gene TRBV25-1; 7 bases line up with TRBD1. The CDR3 covers 14 residues. With 4 bases clipped from V and 3 bases from J, the junction kept 3 bases outside the gene matches. The germline CDR1 and CDR2 sequences are MGHDK and SYGVNS. The CDR3 region is CASSVGDSYNEQFF. CDR3 nucleotide sequence: TGTGCCAGCAGTGTTGGGGACAGCTACAATGAGCAGTTCTTC.

The chain joins TRBV18 to TRBJ1-6, with 9 bases matching TRBD1. Per the germline V gene, CDR1 is KGHSH and CDR2 is LQKENI. CDR3 length equals 16 residues. J was trimmed by 10 bases and V by 5 bases; bases with no gene match: 12. DNA of the CDR3: TGTGCCAGCTCAGGACGACCGACAGGGGGGGGATCACCCCTCCACTTT. Protein sequence: CASSGRPTGGGSPLHF.

The chain uses TRBV18 and TRBJ2-7, with 7 positions matching TRBD1. The CDR3 loop spans 16 amino acids. V gave up 6 bases and J gave up 3 bases; unmatched junction bases: 14. CDR1 KGHSH and CDR2 LQKENI come from the germline V gene. As DNA, the CDR3 is TGTGCCAGCTCCCTAAATCAACCGGGACAGAACTACGAGCAGTACTTC. Its translation is CASSLNQPGQNYEQYF.

This chain links TRBV7-8 with TRBJ2-3; 8 positions agree with TRBD2. V lost 5 bases to trimming and J lost 0 bases; unmatched junction nucleotides: 10. Per germline, CDR1 SGHVS and CDR2 FQNEAQ. The CDR3 consists of 17 residues. CDR3 DNA: TGTGCCAGCAGCCCGAGACCTAGCGGGTCTAGCACAGATACGCAGTATTTT. Amino acids: CASSPRPSGSSTDTQYF.

The V and J genes are TRBV5-1 and TRBJ2-7; 10 bases map to TRBD2. The CDR3 is 15 residues long. Trimming at V came to 3 bases and at J to 2 bases, leaving 5 bases not matched to a gene. Germline V lookup: CDR1 SGHRS, CDR2 YFSETQ. Here the CDR3 DNA reads TGCGCCAGCAGCTCCCTAGCGGGGGCCACCTACGAGCAGTACTTC. This sequence encodes CASSSLAGATYEQYF.

This rearrangement joins TRBV18 to TRBJ2-3, with D unresolved. CDR3 length equals 13 residues. The germline V gene encodes CDR1 KGHSH and CDR2 LQKENI. Trimming removed 6 bases from V and 5 bases from J, with 12 bases in between. The chain's CDR3 is CASSENAIDTQYF. The CDR3 DNA is TGTGCCAGCTCCGAAAACGCGATAGATACGCAGTATTTT.

This rearrangement joins TRBV6-5 to TRBJ2-2, with 7 bases aligning to TRBD1. The V segment lost 6 bases and the J segment 3 bases; nucleotides outside the gene matches: 4. Germline V gives CDR1 MNHEY, CDR2 SVGAGI. The CDR3 contains 14 residues. DNA for the CDR3: TGTGCCAGCAGCCTCAGGGGGTACACCGGGGAGCTGTTTTTT. Translated, it gives CASSLRGYTGELFF.

This chain links TRBV29-1 with TRBJ1-2; 8 bases agree with TRBD1. CDR3 length equals 15 residues. The V segment lost 6 bases and the J segment 5 bases; nucleotides outside the gene matches: 14. CDR1 is SQVTM, CDR2 ANQGSEA, per germline. The CDR3 loop is CSVPGGDRNAYGYTF. CDR3 in DNA: TGCAGCGTACCAGGGGGCGATCGAAACGCTTATGGCTACACCTTC.

The rearrangement uses TRBV6-5 and TRBJ1-1; a possible D gene is TRBD1 (5 bases). Looked up from germline, CDR1 is MNHEY and CDR2 is SVGAGI. V was clipped by 0 bases and J by 4 bases, with 15 bases between them. This CDR3 contains 16 residues. The CDR3 sequence is CASSYSSNGGGTEAFF. Written as DNA, the CDR3 is TGTGCCAGCAGTTACTCGTCTAACGGGGGTGGCACTGAAGCTTTCTTT.

The chain joins TRBV5-4 to TRBJ2-7; D unresolved. Trimming stripped 3 bases from V and 3 bases from J, with 7 bases between. This CDR3 has 12 amino acids. In germline, CDR1 is SGHNT, CDR2 YYREEE (reference sequence). The CDR3 protein is CASSWKRYEQYF. The CDR3 region has the DNA TGTGCCAGCAGCTGGAAGCGCTACGAGCAGTACTTC.

This clone was counted only a few times. The gene calls are TRBV7-9 and TRBJ1-1; D uncertain. The germline V gene has CDR1 SEHNR and CDR2 FQNEAQ (reference sequence). V dropped 5 bases and J dropped 1 base, with 14 bases sitting between them. The CDR3 contains 15 residues. CDR3 bases: TGTGCCAGCAGCCCCCGCCCAGGTAGGAACACTGAAGCTTTCTTT. Encoded protein: CASSPRPGRNTEAFF.